A single sample gave rise to the 28 T cell receptor beta chains below, sequenced in a study of human T cells and chemical hapten exposure. Whole blood, unfractionated, served as the material for total RNA extraction. TCRdb used MiXCR to reprocess the 5' RACE reads, holding one entry per CDR3 protein. The table has about 140,000 distinct CDR3 sequences, about 4.3% seen once. These receptors all come from a female donor in good health.

At least ten counts were recorded for this clonotype. The chain is built from TRBV10-3 and TRBJ2-1; no definite D call. V dropped 4 bases and J dropped 2 bases, with 3 bases sitting between them. CDR3 size: 12 residues. Germline V gene sequence: CDR1 ENHRY, CDR2 SYGVKD. The CDR3 loop reads CAISGPYNEQFF. CDR3 coding DNA: TGTGCCATCAGTGGACCCTACAATGAGCAGTTCTTC.

This clonotype was observed many times. The chain couples TRBV7-2 to TRBJ1-5, with 10 nucleotides matching TRBD1. The CDR3 has 16 amino acids. Per the germline V gene, CDR1 is SGHTA and CDR2 is FQGNSA. V gave up 3 bases and J gave up 6 bases; unmatched junction bases: 8. CDR3 residues: CASSFYGQGVSQPQHF. The CDR3 nucleotides read TGTGCCAGCAGCTTTTACGGACAGGGGGTGAGTCAGCCCCAGCATTTT.

J is TRBJ2-7 and V is TRBV7-6, with D tentatively TRBD2 (7 bases). Germline CDR1 and CDR2: SGHVS and FNYEAQ. The CDR3 length is 14 residues. V lost 5 bases, J lost 5 bases, and 16 bases lay in between. CDR3 sequence reads: CASSAKPGGHEQYF. CDR3 DNA sequence: TGTGCCAGCAGCGCCAAACCCGGGGGGCACGAGCAGTACTTC.

In this sample, this clonotype turned up many times. This chain joins TRBV2 and TRBJ1-2, with unresolved D. Germline lookup yields CDR1 SNHLY and CDR2 FYNNEI. V gave up 7 bases and J gave up 8 bases, with 17 bases separating them. This CDR3 comprises 13 residues. This chain's CDR3 is CASTLGSLFGYTF. The CDR3 DNA sequence: TGTGCCAGCACGTTAGGGAGTTTATTCGGCTACACCTTC.

This clonotype came up many times. The V gene is TRBV5-1, the J gene TRBJ2-2, with D perhaps being TRBD1 or TRBD2 (5 bases each). In germline, CDR1 is SGHRS, CDR2 YFSETQ. CDR3 size: 15 residues. V lost 2 bases, J lost 4 bases, and 12 bases lay in between. The CDR3 is CASSFSLGTTGELFF. The CDR3 DNA is TGCGCCAGCAGCTTTTCCCTAGGGACCACCGGGGAGCTGTTTTTT.

The table lists this clonotype with many counts. The CDR3 region is CASSPRGYGGETQYF. CDR3 nucleotide sequence: TGTGCCAGCAGCCCCAGGGGTTACGGCGGGGAGACCCAGTACTTC. This sequence joins TRBV12-3 or TRBV12-4 and TRBJ2-5; D may be TRBD1 (6 bases). CDR3 size: 15 residues. V was trimmed by 6 bases and J by 5 bases, leaving 19 bases between them.

This clonotype showed up many times. The chain links TRBV5-6 to TRBJ1-1, with a possible D match to TRBD1 (6 bases). CDR1 SGHDT and CDR2 YYEEEE come from the germline V gene. CDR3 length equals 13 residues. The V end lost 0 bases, the J end lost 7 bases, and 10 bases lay between the germline ends. This CDR3 is CASSLVGGVEAFF. The CDR3 nucleotides read TGTGCCAGCAGCTTGGTAGGGGGGGTTGAAGCTTTCTTT. Full variable domain (rest looked up from reference TRBV5-6 and TRBJ1-1): DAGVTQSPTHLIKTRGQQVTLRCSPKSGHDTVSWYQQALGQGPQFIFQYYEEEERQRGNFPDRFSGHQFPNYSSELNVNALLLGDSALYLCASSLVGGVEAFFGQGTRLTVV.

This clonotype was observed many times. The gene calls are TRBV19 and TRBJ2-1, with a possible D match to TRBD1 (5 bases). Deletions cut 6 bases from V and 8 bases from J, with 20 bases between. There are 15 residues in the CDR3. The germline gives CDR1 LNHDA, CDR2 SQIVND (reference sequence). The CDR3 DNA follows: TGTGCCAGTAGCATACGCTCAGGGTTTACGGATGAGCAGTTCTTC. Its protein product is CASSIRSGFTDEQFF.

The CDR3 here is CSARRGPSYTF. The CDR3 DNA reads as TGCAGTGCTAGACGAGGACCCAGCTACACCTTC. V and J are TRBV20-1 and TRBJ1-2; D remains unclear. Germline CDR1 and CDR2: DFQATT and SNEGSKA (reference sequence). The germline V and J ends were trimmed by 2 bases and 9 bases, with 10 bases remaining between them. CDR3 size: 11 residues.

This clonotype has only a few counts. The V gene is TRBV3-1, the J gene TRBJ1-4; the D gene is possibly TRBD1 (6 bases). Trimming removed 4 bases from V and 1 base from J, with 10 bases in between. The CDR3 contains 15 residues. Germline CDR1 reads LGHDT; CDR2 reads YNNKEL (reference sequence). DNA for the CDR3: TGTGCCAGCAGCCCCCGGGGGCGAACTAATGAAAAACTGTTTTTT. Its translation is CASSPRGRTNEKLFF. The entire variable domain, with the rest obtained from reference TRBV3-1 and TRBJ1-4, is as follows: DTAVSQTPKYLVTQMGNDKSIKCEQNLGHDTMYWYKQDSKKFLKIMFSYNNKELIINETVPNRFSPKSPDKAHLNLHINSLELGDSAVYFCASSPRGRTNEKLFFGSGTQLSVL.

The sample holds many counts of this clonotype. The chain recombines TRBV7-2 with TRBJ2-7, with a weak D call TRBD2 (6 bases). The CDR3 length is 14 residues. V lost 3 bases and J lost 2, with 11 bases in between. Germline CDR1 SGHTA, CDR2 FQGNSA. The CDR3 sequence is CASSFGGPTYEQYF. Here the CDR3 DNA reads TGTGCCAGCAGCTTCGGGGGACCAACCTACGAGCAGTACTTC.

In its sample, this clonotype was seen many times. V and J are TRBV18 and TRBJ2-7; 12 bases fit TRBD1. Germline CDR1 reads KGHSH; CDR2 reads LQKENI. The V and J ends lost 0 bases and 6 bases, in that order; junction bases with no gene match: 3. The CDR3 extends over 15 amino acids. The CDR3 DNA follows: TGTGCCAGCTCACCACCGTCGGGACAGGGGGCCGAGCAGTACTTC. This codes for CASSPPSGQGAEQYF.

In its sample, this clonotype was seen many times. The J gene is TRBJ1-4, the V gene TRBV2; the D is unclear. Germline loops: CDR1 SNHLY, CDR2 FYNNEI. Trimming removed 10 bases at V and 5 bases at J, with 17 bases between. This CDR3 has 14 residues. The CDR3 is CATGLGYGNEKLFF. The CDR3 nucleotides are TGTGCCACCGGGCTGGGGTATGGGAATGAAAAACTGTTTTTT.

This clonotype has a handful of counts. For the CDR3, the DNA is TGCAGTGCTAGGTCGACTAGCGGGACGACGATAAAAGAGACCCAGTACTTC. Translating gives CSARSTSGTTIKETQYF. The chain couples TRBV20-1 to TRBJ2-5; 11 nucleotides agree with TRBD2. The V segment lost 3 bases and the J segment 3 bases; nucleotides outside the gene matches: 12. CDR3 length: 17 residues. Germline CDR1 and CDR2: DFQATT and SNEGSKA (reference sequence).

DNA for the CDR3: TGTGCCAGCGGGGGGTGGCAGACGAACACCGGGGAGCTGTTTTTT. It specifies CASGGWQTNTGELFF. The J gene is TRBJ2-2, the V gene TRBV6-5; D perhaps matches TRBD2 (6 bases). This CDR3 region has 15 residues. V was pared by 8 bases and J by 0 bases, with 13 bases between. From germline, CDR1 is MNHEY and CDR2 SVGAGI.

Notes on this clonotype: A clone one base away is much larger, so this may be a read error. This rearrangement joins TRBV10-2 to TRBJ1-5; no clear D gene. Trimming stripped 6 bases from V and 7 bases from J, with 10 bases between. The CDR3 consists of 12 residues. The V gene's germline CDR1 is WSHSY and CDR2 SAAADI. The CDR3, as DNA: TGCGCCAGCAGGGCTGACAAACAGCCCCAGCATTTT. Protein: CASRADKQPQHF.

This clonotype was recorded many times. J is TRBJ2-1 and V is TRBV3-1; TRBD2 matches 8 bases. Germline V gives CDR1 LGHDT, CDR2 YNNKEL (reference sequence). Trimming at V came to 0 bases and at J to 7 bases, leaving 8 bases not matched to a gene. The CDR3 is 16 residues long. The CDR3 sequence: CASSQDLSGGFNEQFF. The CDR3 region has the DNA TGTGCCAGCAGCCAAGATCTGTCGGGGGGGTTTAATGAGCAGTTCTTC.

In its sample, this clonotype was seen many times. The rearrangement uses TRBV7-9 and TRBJ2-7; TRBD1 matches 7 bases. The V gene end was trimmed by 4 bases and the J gene end by 0 bases; junction bases not matched to a gene: 6. This CDR3 contains 15 residues. The germline V gene encodes CDR1 SEHNR and CDR2 FQNEAQ (reference sequence). CDR3 residues: CASSYVTGYSYEQYF. DNA for the CDR3: TGTGCCAGCAGCTACGTGACAGGGTACTCCTACGAGCAGTACTTC.

This clonotype was picked up many times. The rearrangement uses TRBV29-1 and TRBJ2-3, with D possibly being TRBD1 or TRBD2 (5 bases each). The CDR3 extends over 14 amino acids. The V end lost 6 bases, the J end lost 4 bases, and 17 bases lay between the germline ends. Per germline, CDR1 SQVTM and CDR2 ANQGSEA. The CDR3 DNA follows: TGCAGCGTGTACGCAGGGAGTGAAGCAGATACGCAGTATTTT. It is translated as CSVYAGSEADTQYF.

This clonotype occurred many times. The rearrangement uses TRBV10-2 and TRBJ2-1, with TRBD2 matching over 9 bases. The CDR3 contains 17 residues. The trim removed 6 bases at V and 4 bases at J, leaving 13 bases unmatched. The germline CDR1 and CDR2 sequences are WSHSY and SAAADI. CDR3 sequence: CASSRGGAVVGYNEQFF. The CDR3 region has the DNA TGCGCCAGCAGCCGCGGGGGGGCCGTGGTTGGGTACAATGAGCAGTTCTTC.

In its sample, this clonotype was seen many times. V is TRBV9 and J is TRBJ2-1, with TRBD1 matching over 7 bases. With 0 bases clipped from V and 4 bases from J, the junction kept 4 bases outside the gene matches. The CDR3 sequence is 15 residues long. In germline, CDR1 is SGDLS, CDR2 YYNGEE. The CDR3 loop is CASSVEGGRYNEQFF. In DNA form, the CDR3 reads TGTGCCAGCAGCGTAGAAGGGGGCCGGTACAATGAGCAGTTCTTC.

This clonotype was found a few times. J is TRBJ2-3 and V is TRBV29-1, with 7 bases aligning to TRBD2. This CDR3 has 14 amino acids. CDR1 is SQVTM and CDR2 is ANQGSEA in the germline V gene. Germline trimming cut 8 bases from V and 4 bases from J; bases unmatched to any gene: 12. The CDR3 protein is CSTQAGPRPDTQYF. In DNA form, the CDR3 reads TGCAGCACCCAAGCGGGGCCCCGCCCAGATACGCAGTATTTT.

This clonotype showed up many times. The chain recombines TRBV6-5 with TRBJ1-1, with D uncertain. Looked up from germline, CDR1 is MNHEY and CDR2 is SVGAGI. The CDR3 covers 15 residues. Trimming removed 0 bases from V and 0 bases from J, with 8 bases in between. CDR3 in DNA: TGTGCCAGCAGTTACTCTCGGCAGATGAACACTGAAGCTTTCTTT. This sequence encodes CASSYSRQMNTEAFF.

This clonotype was observed many times. The J gene is TRBJ2-7, the V gene TRBV7-2; the D is unclear. Trimming cost V 1 base and J 0 bases, with 10 bases left between them. The CDR3 length is 15 residues. Germline V gives CDR1 SGHTA, CDR2 FQGNSA. The CDR3 loop reads CASSLVGRSSYEQYF. The CDR3 DNA sequence: TGTGCCAGCAGCTTAGTGGGCAGAAGCTCCTACGAGCAGTACTTC.

This clonotype appeared many times. The CDR3: CASSGLGVGTDTQYF. In DNA form, the CDR3 reads TGTGCCAGCAGTGGACTGGGGGTAGGAACAGATACGCAGTATTTT. J is TRBJ2-3 and V is TRBV6-1; possibly TRBD1 or TRBD2 for D (5 bases each). The CDR3 runs to 15 residues. CDR1 and CDR2 (germline): MNHNS, SASEGT. Trimming pared 4 bases from V and 3 bases from J, leaving 14 bases between.

This clonotype was counted only a few times. A much larger clone sits a single nucleotide away, making a read error possible. V gene TRBV7-6 combines with J gene TRBJ2-3; 12 nucleotides line up with TRBD2. The CDR3 contains 17 residues. Losses at the gene ends were 5 bases for V and 14 bases for J; bases not matched to a gene: 20. Germline V gene data show CDR1 as SGHVS and CDR2 as FNYEAQ. CDR3 loop: CASSPGLASGGAVIVYF. CDR3 bases: TGTGCCAGCAGCCCGGGGTTGGCTAGCGGGGGGGCCGTCATTGTGTATTTT.

This clonotype was observed at least ten times. The rearrangement links TRBV20-1 to TRBJ2-3, with 13 bases identical to TRBD2. Germline V gene lookup returns CDR1 DFQATT and CDR2 SNEGSKA (reference sequence). The V gene end was trimmed by 2 bases and the J gene end by 1 base; junction bases not matched to a gene: 3. The CDR3 contains 16 residues. DNA for the CDR3: TGCAGTGCTAGATCAGGGACTAGCGGGGGCACAGATACGCAGTATTTT. Protein product: CSARSGTSGGTDTQYF.

The sample holds many counts of this clonotype. The V and J genes are TRBV13 and TRBJ2-7; 10 bases are shared with TRBD2. CDR1 PRHDT and CDR2 FYEKMQ come from the germline V gene (reference sequence). CDR3 length: 14 amino acids. Trimming at V came to 3 bases and at J to 4 bases, leaving 3 bases not matched to a gene. CDR3 loop: CASSFKRGGYEQYF. DNA for the CDR3: TGTGCCAGCAGCTTTAAGCGGGGGGGATACGAGCAGTACTTC.